The 20 T cell receptor beta chains presented below share a single source sample, sequenced in a study of blood T cells in healthy people across ages. Then a second PCR, running roughly 7 to 11 cycles, was carried out with a sample-barcoded 5' primer and a J-beta primer mix. One entry per CDR3 protein, called by TCRdb with MiXCR from the 5' RACE reads. The sample consists of over a million distinct CDR3 sequences, 42% of them appearing once. Specimen: blood. The receptors derive from a woman in her late teens or twenties in good health.

The V and J genes are TRBV6-2 or TRBV6-3 and TRBJ1-5; D unclear. The CDR3 is 16 amino acids. V lost 0 bases and J lost 4, with 13 bases in between. Germline V gene sequence: CDR1 MNHEY, CDR2 SVGEGT. CDR3 sequence: CASSYSEVFGNQPQHF. In nucleotides, the CDR3 is TGTGCCAGCAGTTACTCGGAAGTATTCGGGAATCAGCCCCAGCATTTT.

This clonotype was found a few times. This sequence joins TRBV6-2 or TRBV6-3 and TRBJ2-1, with D hard to call. From germline, CDR1 is MNHEY and CDR2 SVGEGT. CDR3 length: 15 residues. V shed 4 bases and J shed 7 bases, with 17 bases lying between them. This chain's CDR3 is CASSSGQSSGNEQFF. CDR3 DNA: TGTGCCAGCAGTTCGGGCCAGTCGTCTGGGAATGAGCAGTTCTTC.

This chain joins TRBV12-3 or TRBV12-4 and TRBJ2-7; 11 nucleotides agree with TRBD1. CDR3 length: 16 amino acids. V shed 6 bases, J shed 7 bases, and the junction held 14 bases outside the gene matches. The CDR3 DNA follows: TGTGCCAGCAGGCTGACCGGGACAGGGGGTTTCAATGAGCAGTACTTC. This translates into CASRLTGTGGFNEQYF.

V gene TRBV9 combines with J gene TRBJ2-5, with 11 positions matching TRBD1. This CDR3 is built from 16 residues. The germline V gene encodes CDR1 SGDLS and CDR2 YYNGEE. The V gene end was trimmed by 3 bases and the J gene end by 11 bases; junction bases not matched to a gene: 15. As DNA, the CDR3 is TGTGCCAGCAGCGGCTACGGGACAGGGGGTCTCGATGAGCAGTACTTC. Residues: CASSGYGTGGLDEQYF.

The chain joins TRBV7-2 to TRBJ2-5, with 9 bases fitting TRBD2. The CDR3 length is 17 residues. Germline CDR1 SGHTA, CDR2 FQGNSA. V gave up 3 bases and J gave up 7 bases; unmatched junction bases: 15. The CDR3 coding sequence is TGTGCCAGCAGCTTCCCCCGGGTTAGCGGGAGCGCGGGGACCCAGTACTTC. Its protein is CASSFPRVSGSAGTQYF. Full variable domain (outside the CDR3, taken from reference TRBV7-2 and TRBJ2-5): GAGVSQSPSNKVTEKGKDVELRCDPISGHTALYWYRQSLGQGLEFLIYFQGNSAPDKSGLPSDRFSAERTGGSVSTLTIQRTQQEDSAVYLCASSFPRVSGSAGTQYFGPGTRLLVL.

About this clonotype: The junction departs from the called germline gene at one end, perhaps through a read error. The chain uses TRBV20-1 and TRBJ2-1, with 8 bases matching TRBD2. Germline V gene data show CDR1 as DFQATT and CDR2 as SNEGSKA (reference sequence). The CDR3 is made up of 15 amino acids. The CDR3 here is CSAPRGSGTYNVQFF. For the CDR3, the DNA is TGCAGTGCCCCTCGGGGTAGCGGGACCTACAATGTGCAGTTCTTC.

This clonotype was detected a few times. This sequence joins TRBV11-1 and TRBJ1-1, with D uncertain. The germline V gene encodes CDR1 SGHAT and CDR2 FQDESV (reference sequence). V was trimmed by 5 bases and J by 7 bases, leaving 20 bases between them. The CDR3 runs to 15 residues. The CDR3 spells CASSPPTVARLEAFF. The CDR3 nucleotides are TGTGCCAGCAGCCCCCCGACGGTGGCACGCCTTGAAGCTTTCTTT.

In this sample, this clonotype turned up a few times. The V gene is TRBV11-2, the J gene TRBJ1-6, with TRBD1 matching over 10 bases. This CDR3 has 17 amino acids. Trimming cost V 2 bases and J 4 bases; bases outside gene matches: 5. CDR1 and CDR2 from the germline V gene are SGHAT and FQNNGV. In DNA form, the CDR3 reads TGTGCCAGCAGCTTATGGGACAGGGGTGGATATAATTCACCCCTCCACTTT. Its protein is CASSLWDRGGYNSPLHF.

The V call is TRBV5-1, the J call TRBJ2-1, with 10 bases fitting TRBD2. The V and J ends lost 3 bases and 2 bases, in that order; junction bases with no gene match: 5. The CDR3 is made up of 16 amino acids. Looked up from germline, CDR1 is SGHRS and CDR2 is YFSETQ. CDR3 in amino acids: CASSSSGTSAYNEQFF. CDR3 sequence (DNA): TGCGCCAGCAGCTCCTCCGGGACTAGCGCCTACAATGAGCAGTTCTTC. The full variable domain, in which reference TRBV5-1 and TRBJ2-1 provide the parts outside the CDR3, is KAGVTQTPRYLIKTRGQQVTLSCSPISGHRSVSWYQQTPGQGLQFLFEYFSETQRNKGNFPGRFSGRQFSNSRSEMNVSTLELGDSALYLCASSSSGTSAYNEQFFGPGTRLTVL.

The chain recombines TRBV27 with TRBJ2-1; 12 bases match TRBD2. V shed 6 bases and J 4 bases; nucleotides not matched to a gene: 10. The CDR3 extends over 17 amino acids. Germline values: CDR1 MNHEY, CDR2 SMNVEV (reference sequence). CDR3 DNA: TGTGCCAGCAGCTATAGGAGGCTAGCGGGGGGGTACAATGAGCAGTTCTTC. Its translation is CASSYRRLAGGYNEQFF.

The CDR3 sequence is CASSFAAGTYEQYF. The CDR3 nucleotides read TGTGCCAGCAGCTTCGCGGCGGGGACCTACGAGCAGTACTTC. The chain employs TRBV7-2 and TRBJ2-7, with D perhaps TRBD2 (6 bases). The CDR3 has 14 amino acids. In germline, CDR1 is SGHTA, CDR2 FQGNSA. Trimming took off 3 bases at V and 2 bases at J, with 11 bases between the two ends.

The V and J genes are TRBV2 and TRBJ2-3; 7 nucleotides align to TRBD2. CDR1 and CDR2 from the germline V gene are SNHLY and FYNNEI. J lost 2 bases, V lost 7 bases, and 9 bases had no gene match. The CDR3 length is 15 residues. The CDR3 region has the DNA TGTGCCAGCATCCTAGGCGGGGGAGACACAGATACGCAGTATTTT. Protein: CASILGGGDTDTQYF.

This clonotype has more than one count but fewer than ten. The chain recombines TRBV29-1 with TRBJ2-7; no reliable D call. The CDR3 contains 13 residues. Germline V gene lookup returns CDR1 SQVTM and CDR2 ANQGSEA. Trimming removed 3 bases from V and 3 bases from J, with 12 bases in between. The CDR3 DNA reads as TGCAGCGTTGAGGATTCGGCTGACTACGAGCAGTACTTC. Its protein product is CSVEDSADYEQYF.

V gene TRBV30 combines with J gene TRBJ1-2; 7 bases are a match to TRBD1. Germline V CDR1 and CDR2: GTSNPN, SVGIG (reference sequence). V lost 2 bases to trimming and J lost 5 bases; unmatched junction nucleotides: 14. This CDR3 has 16 residues. CDR3 region: CAWSPPGGARLYGYTF. In nucleotides, the CDR3 is TGTGCCTGGAGTCCCCCAGGGGGGGCGCGCCTTTATGGCTACACCTTC.

V gene TRBV2 combines with J gene TRBJ1-5; D is undetermined. V dropped 8 bases and J dropped 0 bases, with 8 bases sitting between them. From germline, CDR1 is SNHLY and CDR2 FYNNEI. The CDR3 has 13 amino acids. The CDR3 DNA sequence: TGTGCCAGCGTTACAGCTAGCAATCAGCCCCAGCATTTT. Its protein product is CASVTASNQPQHF.

This clonotype was counted only a few times. The chain is built from TRBV12-3 or TRBV12-4 and TRBJ2-7, with 10 bases lining up with TRBD2. The trim removed 6 bases at V and 0 bases at J, leaving 8 bases unmatched. There are 16 residues in the CDR3. The CDR3 sequence is CASSIWTSGPSYEQYF. The CDR3 bases are TGTGCCAGCAGCATCTGGACTAGCGGTCCCTCCTACGAGCAGTACTTC.

The rearrangement links TRBV7-9 to TRBJ1-2; 9 positions match TRBD1. The CDR3 extends over 15 amino acids. V was pared by 3 bases and J by 6 bases, with 8 bases of the junction left unmatched. CDR1 SEHNR and CDR2 FQNEAQ come from the germline V gene (reference sequence). The CDR3 region is CASSLPTGGSNGYTF. DNA of the CDR3: TGTGCCAGCAGCTTGCCGACAGGGGGTTCTAATGGCTACACCTTC.

The chain recombines TRBV19 with TRBJ2-1; 8 nucleotides match TRBD1. Trimming cost V 0 bases and J 4 bases; bases outside gene matches: 23. CDR3 length equals 22 residues. Germline V gene lookup returns CDR1 LNHDA and CDR2 SQIVND (reference sequence). The CDR3 is CASSIEQGAGSRLGGRYNEQFF. CDR3 bases: TGTGCCAGTAGTATAGAGCAGGGGGCAGGGAGCCGATTGGGGGGTAGGTACAATGAGCAGTTCTTC.

The chain couples TRBV29-1 to TRBJ1-2; maybe TRBD1 (5 bases). The ends were cut back, 1 base at V and 4 bases at J, with 16 bases in the middle. Germline V gene data show CDR1 as SQVTM and CDR2 as ANQGSEA. This CDR3 spans 15 amino acids. The CDR3, as DNA: TGCAGCGTTGAAGGGGTTAGGGGTAGAGGCTATGGCTACACCTTC. Protein: CSVEGVRGRGYGYTF.

Relative to its sample, this clonotype is medium-sized. As DNA, the CDR3 is TGTGCCAGCAGCCCACAGACTAGGACCGGGGAGCTGTTTTTT. Translated: CASSPQTRTGELFF. This chain links TRBV11-2 with TRBJ2-2; maybe TRBD2 (6 bases). Trimming cost V 5 bases and J 5 bases, with 12 bases left between them. The germline gives CDR1 SGHAT, CDR2 FQNNGV. This CDR3 is built from 14 residues.